This is a list of T cell receptor beta chains from one sample in a study of T cell responses to AZD1222 COVID-19 vaccine. Sequencing used immunoSEQ multiplex PCR; TCRdb keeps in-frame clones, though not all of them. The sample lists about 140,000 clones; around 94% were seen once. Sequencing used peripheral blood, obtained 28 days after the second AZD1222 dose. All receptors derive from an adult who received the AZD1222 COVID-19 vaccine. CDR3s include the opening cysteine and the closing phenylalanine or tryptophan.

V gene	J gene	CDR3 protein
TRBV4-2	TRBJ2-1	CASSQEYPSYNEQFF
TRBV2	TRBJ2-3	CACSRGRPDTQYF
TRBV5-5	TRBJ1-1	CASSLEGQGLFYTEAFF
TRBV5-4	TRBJ2-7	CASSFPGGLYEQYF
TRBV6-1	TRBJ1-1	CASSESRRENTEAFF
TRBV10-3	TRBJ2-6	CAIREGSGANVLTF
TRBV5-4	TRBJ2-6	CASSLGGAQANVLTF
TRBV2	TRBJ1-1	CASIRQGLNTEAFF
TRBV18	TRBJ2-3	CASSPQTGSGADTQYF
TRBV18	TRBJ1-5	CASSEGSNQPQHF
TRBV28	TRBJ1-1	CASSLERTEAFF
TRBV5-1	TRBJ2-5	CASSFEFDGTQYF
TRBV29-1	TRBJ1-2	CSVPQGNGYTF
TRBV18	TRBJ1-2	CASSPEGTGIGYGYTF
TRBV5-4	TRBJ2-4	CASSRSQGDKNIQYF
TRBV9	TRBJ2-1	CASSTLDVAVFSYNEQFF
TRBV7-9	TRBJ2-5	CASSATGQETQYF
TRBV7-9	TRBJ1-2	CASSPRMGRRGYTF
TRBV19	TRBJ1-5	CASSKGSGRQPQHF
TRBV7-9	TRBJ1-1	CASSNLAGGDTEAFF
TRBV6-5	TRBJ1-5	CASSTRDRQPQHF
TRBV28	TRBJ1-6	CASSPPTGGRSPLHF
TRBV19	TRBJ1-1	CASTADREATEAFF
TRBV5-1	TRBJ1-1	CASSLVAEQRPMNTEAFF
TRBV19	TRBJ1-6	CASSVTGTGDFSPLHF
TRBV6-5	TRBJ1-5	CAIGPPAGTQHF
TRBV15	TRBJ1-2	CATSRRTAERVYTF
TRBV11-3	TRBJ1-1	CASSPSSEAFF
TRBV3-1/TRBV3-2	TRBJ2-5	CASSQLQETQYF
TRBV7-9	TRBJ2-2	CASSGTVVVVTGELFF
TRBV6-5	TRBJ2-5	CASSLGGQLQETQYF
TRBV5-4	TRBJ1-1	CASSSGQGDTEAFF
TRBV29-1	TRBJ1-2	CSVEKLGGTGYTF
TRBV19	TRBJ1-1	CATTHASLGTEAFF
TRBV27	TRBJ1-2	CASKTPYGYTF
TRBV3-1/TRBV3-2	TRBJ1-4	CASRLSATNEKLFF
TRBV28	TRBJ1-5	CASSSTDSNQPQHF
TRBV19	TRBJ1-1	CASSIATASTEAFF
TRBV18	TRBJ1-1	CASLRTGNMNTEAFF
TRBV28	TRBJ1-4	CASSLSKTLLGRGVVTNEKLFF
TRBV5-1	TRBJ1-2	CASSLAYRGYGYTF
TRBV5-1	TRBJ1-2	CASSLVGGGDYGYTF
TRBV27	TRBJ2-4	CASSLTGPRRNIQYF
TRBV12-5	TRBJ2-2	CASGETGGHGELFF
TRBV24-1	TRBJ1-2	CATSDPGLTGGYTF
TRBV7-9	TRBJ1-5	CASSLGTGRNQPQHF
TRBV19	TRBJ2-1	CASSIWGYDEQFF
TRBV4-1	TRBJ1-2	CASSYTGDGYTF
TRBV11-3	TRBJ2-2	CASSIGRTNTGELFF
TRBV15	TRBJ1-4	CATSRGLTARDEKLFF
TRBV2	TRBJ1-3	CASSAVSSGNTIYF
TRBV6-5	TRBJ2-3	CASSPGRVGTDTQYF
TRBV5-1	TRBJ1-5	CATKADRTLYSNQPQHF
TRBV24-1	TRBJ2-1	CATSAGLAGNNEQFF
TRBV2	TRBJ1-2	CASRAGDYYGYTF
TRBV24-1	TRBJ1-4	CATSDSKLGGEKLFF